These T cell receptor beta chains were read from a single sample in a study of OX40 agonist ivuxolimab in advanced cancers. Measured with immunoSEQ multiplex PCR; TCRdb has only the in-frame clones, and not every one. The sample records tens of thousands of clones, around four fifths being singletons. This specimen consisted of CD4+ or CD8+ T cells sorted from blood, obtained in a trial of the OX40 agonist ivuxolimab. The source is an adult with an advanced solid tumor such as melanoma, head and neck, liver or kidney cancer. Both conserved end residues are part of each CDR3. The D gene is left open where the match is weak. Rows give clone size only sometimes, using once, few, many, or a class for an expanded clone.

d_call: .
j_call: TRBJ2-1
v_call: TRBV2
clone_size: .
cdr3_nt: TGTGCCAGCAAATATTCCAGGGTCTACAATGAGCAGTTCTTC
cdr3_aa: CASKYSRVYNEQFF

d_call: .
j_call: TRBJ1-1
v_call: TRBV6-5
clone_size: .
cdr3_nt: TGTGCCAGCAGTTTTCGACAGGAGACCACTGAAGCTTTCTTT
cdr3_aa: CASSFRQETTEAFF

d_call: .
j_call: TRBJ1-2
v_call: TRBV4-3
clone_size: .
cdr3_nt: TGCGCCAGCAGCCACCTGACAGAAGATGGCTACACCTTC
cdr3_aa: CASSHLTEDGYTF

d_call: .
j_call: TRBJ2-6
v_call: TRBV5-8
clone_size: once
cdr3_nt: TGTGCCAGCAGCTTGGTTTCTGGGGCCAACGTCCTGACTTTC
cdr3_aa: CASSLVSGANVLTF

d_call: .
j_call: TRBJ1-4
v_call: TRBV23-1
clone_size: .
cdr3_nt: TGCGCCAGCAGTCGGTGTGGGAAAAATGAAAAACTGTTTTTT
cdr3_aa: CASSRCGKNEKLFF

d_call: TRBD2
j_call: TRBJ2-2
v_call: TRBV14
clone_size: .
cdr3_nt: TGTGCCAGCAGCCTTTTGACTAGCGGGATCACCGGGGAGCTGTTTTTT
cdr3_aa: CASSLLTSGITGELFF

d_call: .
j_call: TRBJ1-2
v_call: TRBV5-6
clone_size: .
cdr3_nt: TGTGCCAGCAGCTTGTCGCGGACTGCTCGGGGCTACACCTTC
cdr3_aa: CASSLSRTARGYTF

d_call: TRBD1
j_call: TRBJ1-5
v_call: TRBV6-5
clone_size: .
cdr3_nt: TGTGCCAGCAGTTACGGTTCAGGGGGCTATCAGCCCCAGCATTTT
cdr3_aa: CASSYGSGGYQPQHF

d_call: TRBD1
j_call: TRBJ1-2
v_call: TRBV5-1
clone_size: .
cdr3_nt: TGCGCCAGCAGCTTCACCGGGACAGACTATTATGGCTACACCTTC
cdr3_aa: CASSFTGTDYYGYTF

d_call: TRBD1
j_call: TRBJ1-6
v_call: TRBV5-1
clone_size: .
cdr3_nt: TGCGCCAGCAGCTCTGGGACAGGCCCTTGGTCCCTCCACTTT
cdr3_aa: CASSSGTGPWSLHF

d_call: .
j_call: TRBJ2-5
v_call: TRBV6-5
clone_size: .
cdr3_nt: TGTGCCAGCAGTCGCTGGGGGGTTGAACGAGAGACCCAGTACTTC
cdr3_aa: CASSRWGVERETQYF

d_call: TRBD1
j_call: TRBJ1-1
v_call: TRBV5-6
clone_size: .
cdr3_nt: TGTGCCAGCAGCAAGCGATTGGGACAGCGGAACACTGAAGCTTTCTTT
cdr3_aa: CASSKRLGQRNTEAFF

d_call: TRBD2
j_call: TRBJ2-1
v_call: TRBV5-4
clone_size: .
cdr3_nt: TGTGCCAGCAGCAAGCGGGAGACGAGTGAGCAGTTCTTC
cdr3_aa: CASSKRETSEQFF

d_call: .
j_call: TRBJ1-1
v_call: TRBV11-2
clone_size: .
cdr3_nt: TGTGCCATCCAGTGGCAGGGGAAATTGAGCACTGAAGCTTTCTTT
cdr3_aa: CAIQWQGKLSTEAFF